This T cell receptor (beta chain) is drawn from a study of T cells in tuberculosis. Study-level background: T cells were selected with CD1B tetramers loaded with glucose monomycolate.

The assay was immunoSEQ multiplex PCR, and TCRdb's table has in-frame clones only and misses some. The sample holds around 60,000 clones, 65% to 90% seen once. Germline V gene sequence: CDR1 SNHLY, CDR2 FYNNEI. Trimming took 4 bases from V and 4 from J, leaving 23 bases between them. The CDR3 is 17 amino acids. Sorting used thawed, overnight-rested PBMC stained with anti-CD3, a viability dye and GMM-loaded CD1B tetramer. The CD1B tetramers carried C32 glucose monomycolate purified from Rhodococcus equi. Each donor contributed roughly 92,000 sorted tetramer-negative cells. Sequences were obtained from CD1b-GMM tetramer-negative cells sorted from PBMCs. The TCR comes from an adult woman with latent tuberculosis. The V gene is TRBV2, the J gene TRBJ2-7, with a tentative D call TRBD1 (5 bases). CDR3 coding DNA: TGTGCCAGCAGTGTCGACTCTATGGGGCTAGTATGGTACGAGCAGTACTTC. Translation: CASSVDSMGLVWYEQYF.